These 14 T cell receptor beta chains came from one sample sequenced in a study of human T cells and chemical hapten exposure. Described time point: patch test 1, 2 weeks after DPC sensitization. The treatment was: therapeutic diphenylcyclopropenone sensitization with weekly scalp DPC. TCRdb fed the RACE reads into MiXCR, producing one record per CDR3 protein. The table shows 79,000 or so distinct CDR3 sequences, with 25% to 40% occurring only once. The material sequenced was whole blood, taken in connection with sensitization to the hapten diphenylcyclopropenone (DPC). The source is a man aged 35 to 55 with alopecia areata. Some clones in this sample may be carry-over from other donors' samples.

The sample holds a few counts of this clonotype. The rearrangement joins TRBV7-9 to TRBJ2-6; TRBD1 might be the D (6 bases). Trimming shortened V by 3 bases and J by 0 bases, and 12 bases separated the two germline ends. From germline, CDR1 is SEHNR and CDR2 FQNEAQ (reference sequence). The CDR3 length is 17 residues. CDR3 protein: CASSFAGAVSGANVLTF. The CDR3 nucleotides are TGTGCCAGCAGCTTCGCAGGGGCCGTCTCTGGGGCCAACGTCCTGACTTTC.

The gene calls are TRBV28 and TRBJ2-1; TRBD2 matches at 11 bases. V shed 1 base and J 5 bases; nucleotides not matched to a gene: 4. The CDR3 has 16 residues. The V gene's germline CDR1 is MDHEN and CDR2 SYDVKM. CDR3 protein: CASSLFTSGSDNEQFF. CDR3 nucleotides: TGTGCCAGCAGTTTATTCACTAGCGGGAGCGACAATGAGCAGTTCTTC.

The chain has TRBV4-3 and TRBJ2-1; 8 nucleotides match TRBD2. V lost 8 bases, J lost 6 bases, and 9 bases stayed unmatched. This CDR3 has 14 amino acids. CDR1 LGHNA and CDR2 YSLEER come from the germline V gene. Here the CDR3 DNA reads TGCGCCAGCGCGCCCGGGAGGGCCGGCAATGAGCAGTTCTTC. It translates to CASAPGRAGNEQFF.

This clonotype was seen a handful of times. This sequence joins TRBV12-3 or TRBV12-4 and TRBJ1-5, with 7 bases fitting TRBD1. CDR3 size: 16 residues. Germline trimming cut 5 bases from V and 1 base from J; bases unmatched to any gene: 8. The chain's CDR3 is CASSPRGLGSNQPQHF. CDR3 coding DNA: TGTGCCAGCAGTCCAAGGGGGCTGGGGAGCAATCAGCCCCAGCATTTT.

V gene TRBV2 combines with J gene TRBJ1-2; D is possibly TRBD1 (5 bases). CDR1 and CDR2 from the germline V gene are SNHLY and FYNNEI. Trimming left V 0 bases short and J 3 bases short, with 8 bases between. CDR3 length: 14 residues. This CDR3 reads CASSEAGVDYGYTF. CDR3 nucleotide sequence: TGTGCCAGCAGTGAAGCAGGGGTCGACTATGGCTACACCTTC.

The chain links TRBV7-2 to TRBJ1-2; D gene uncertain. The ends were cut back, 1 base at V and 8 bases at J, with 11 bases in the middle. Per the germline V gene, CDR1 is SGHTA and CDR2 is FQGNSA. The CDR3 is 13 amino acids. The CDR3 protein is CASSLDKVGGYTF. CDR3 sequence (DNA): TGTGCCAGCAGCTTAGATAAGGTTGGAGGCTACACCTTC.

This clonotype has a handful of counts. The CDR3 spells CATSDPDGGGNQPQHF. The CDR3 nucleotides read TGTGCCACCAGTGACCCCGACGGGGGGGGCAATCAGCCCCAGCATTTT. V is TRBV24-1 and J is TRBJ1-5; D perhaps matches TRBD1 (5 bases). CDR3 length equals 16 residues. Trimming stripped 4 bases from V and 2 bases from J, with 14 bases between. CDR1 and CDR2 from the germline V gene are KGHDR and SFDVKD.

J is TRBJ1-5 and V is TRBV3-1, with D uncertain. The CDR3 loop spans 15 amino acids. Germline V gene data show CDR1 as LGHDT and CDR2 as YNNKEL (reference sequence). Deletions cut 4 bases from V and 0 bases from J, with 10 bases between. The CDR3 region has the DNA TGTGCCAGCAGCCCCCAGAGAAGTAGCAATCAGCCCCAGCATTTT. It specifies CASSPQRSSNQPQHF. The full variable domain, in which reference TRBV3-1 and TRBJ1-5 provide the parts outside the CDR3, is DTAVSQTPKYLVTQMGNDKSIKCEQNLGHDTMYWYKQDSKKFLKIMFSYNNKELIINETVPNRFSPKSPDKAHLNLHINSLELGDSAVYFCASSPQRSSNQPQHFGDGTRLSIL.

The gene calls are TRBV20-1 and TRBJ2-3; TRBD1 is a possible D gene (6 bases). Germline CDR1 reads DFQATT; CDR2 reads SNEGSKA (reference sequence). The CDR3 covers 18 residues. V lost 0 bases, J lost 4 bases, and 23 bases lay in between. The DNA for the CDR3 is TGCAGTGCTAGAGAGAACAGCTTTGGACAGCTCCGGGCAGATACGCAGTATTTT. Translation gives CSARENSFGQLRADTQYF.

This clonotype was observed a few times. V is TRBV6-2 or TRBV6-3 and J is TRBJ2-3; D is unresolved. Germline V gene sequence: CDR1 MNHEY, CDR2 SVGEGT. Trimming shortened V by 6 bases and J by 6 bases, and 10 bases separated the two germline ends. The CDR3 contains 12 residues. The CDR3 DNA follows: TGTGCCAGCAGCCTTCGTCGGGATACGCAGTATTTT. Protein: CASSLRRDTQYF.

This clonotype was observed a handful of times. The rearrangement joins TRBV29-1 to TRBJ2-5; D is unclear. The CDR3 covers 11 residues. In germline, CDR1 is SQVTM, CDR2 ANQGSEA. V shed 4 bases and J shed 4 bases, with 7 bases lying between them. The CDR3 sequence is CSVAGSETQYF. The DNA of the CDR3 is TGCAGCGTTGCTGGGTCAGAGACCCAGTACTTC.

The J gene is TRBJ1-1, the V gene TRBV4-1, with D hard to call. The CDR3 is made up of 13 amino acids. The germline V gene has CDR1 MGHRA and CDR2 YSYEKL. Trimming cost V 4 bases and J 2 bases, with 8 bases left between them. CDR3 sequence (DNA): TGCGCCAGCAGCCCGTGGAGCAACACTGAAGCTTTCTTT. Translating it yields CASSPWSNTEAFF.

This clonotype was observed a handful of times. The chain employs TRBV7-2 and TRBJ2-7; a weak D match, TRBD2 (6 bases). The CDR3 has 14 amino acids. Deletions cut 0 bases from V and 4 bases from J, with 10 bases between. Germline V gives CDR1 SGHTA, CDR2 FQGNSA. The CDR3 bases are TGTGCCAGCAGCTTAGCGATCGGGAGTTACGAGCAGTACTTC. Translating it yields CASSLAIGSYEQYF.

Remarks on this clonotype: The conserved closing phenylalanine or tryptophan is absent in this CDR3, likely reflecting a read error. It is unclear where the CDR3 begins or ends on the DNA, so no DNA is shown, and the CDR3 is as TCRdb lists it. This chain uses TRBV10-3 with TRBJ1-1. The CDR3 is 13 residues long, counting both termini. Germline lookup yields CDR1 ENHRY and CDR2 SYGVKD. This CDR3 reads CAISEQVWAETFL.